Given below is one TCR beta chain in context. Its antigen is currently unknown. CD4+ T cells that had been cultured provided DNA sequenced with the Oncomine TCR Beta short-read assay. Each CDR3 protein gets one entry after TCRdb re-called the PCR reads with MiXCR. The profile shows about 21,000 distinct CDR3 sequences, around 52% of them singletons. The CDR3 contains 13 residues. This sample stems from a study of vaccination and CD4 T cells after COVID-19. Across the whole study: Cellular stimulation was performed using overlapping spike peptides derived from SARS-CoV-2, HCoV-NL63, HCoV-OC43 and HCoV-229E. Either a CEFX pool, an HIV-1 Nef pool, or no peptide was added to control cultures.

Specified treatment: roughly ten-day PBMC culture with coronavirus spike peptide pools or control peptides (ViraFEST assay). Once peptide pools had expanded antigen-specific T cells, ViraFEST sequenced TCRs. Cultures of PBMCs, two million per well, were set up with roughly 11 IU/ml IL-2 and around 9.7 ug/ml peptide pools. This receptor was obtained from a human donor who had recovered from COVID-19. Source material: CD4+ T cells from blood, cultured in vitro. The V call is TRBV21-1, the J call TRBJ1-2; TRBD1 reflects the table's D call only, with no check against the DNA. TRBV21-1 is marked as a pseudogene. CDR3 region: CASHRGPNYGYTF. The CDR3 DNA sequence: TGTGCCAGCCACAGGGGCCCTAACTATGGCTACACCTTC.